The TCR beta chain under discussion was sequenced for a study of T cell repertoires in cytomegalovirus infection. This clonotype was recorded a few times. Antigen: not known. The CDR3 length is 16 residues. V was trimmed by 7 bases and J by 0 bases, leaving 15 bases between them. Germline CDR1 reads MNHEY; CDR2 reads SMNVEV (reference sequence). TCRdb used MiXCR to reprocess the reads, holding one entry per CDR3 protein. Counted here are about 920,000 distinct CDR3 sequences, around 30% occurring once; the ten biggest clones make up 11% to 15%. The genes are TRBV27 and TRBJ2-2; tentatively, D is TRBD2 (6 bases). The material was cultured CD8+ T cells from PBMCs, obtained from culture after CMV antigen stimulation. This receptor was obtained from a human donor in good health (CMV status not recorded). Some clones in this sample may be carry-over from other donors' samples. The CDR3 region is CASTPLGGANTGELFF. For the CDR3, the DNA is TGTGCCAGCACCCCGTTGGGGGGAGCGAACACCGGGGAGCTGTTTTTT.